This passage covers 5 T cell receptor beta chains from one sample sequenced in a study of T cell responses to AZD1222 COVID-19 vaccine. Sequenced by immunoSEQ multiplex PCR; TCRdb stores in-frame clones only, minus some. There are 150,000 to 180,000 clones in the sample; around 90% occur only once, and less than 3.5% lies in the top ten. The sample here was peripheral blood, taken on day 0 of AZD1222 vaccination. Source of these receptors: an adult in good health.

This clone has at least ten counts. This sequence joins TRBV10-3 and TRBJ1-3; D may be TRBD1 (6 bases). This CDR3 is built from 13 residues. CDR1 is ENHRY and CDR2 is SYGVKD in the germline V gene. V shed 6 bases and J shed 4 bases, with 10 bases lying between them. As DNA, the CDR3 is TGTGCCATCAGGGACAGTTCCGGAAACACCATATATTTT. It translates to CAIRDSSGNTIYF.

There are a few counts of this clone. The chain recombines TRBV18 with TRBJ2-6; D is ambiguous. Germline V gene lookup returns CDR1 KGHSH and CDR2 LQKENI. V gave up 6 bases and J gave up 1 base, with 7 bases separating them. CDR3 length: 14 amino acids. CDR3 coding DNA: TGTGCCAGCTCCCCCTTTTCTGGGGCCAACGTCCTGACTTTC. Amino acid sequence: CASSPFSGANVLTF.

The rearrangement uses TRBV10-2 and TRBJ2-7; D is unclear. The CDR3 consists of 17 residues. Deletions cut 0 bases from V and 6 bases from J, with 21 bases between. Germline V CDR1 and CDR2: WSHSY, SAAADI. DNA for the CDR3: TGCGCCAGCAGTGAGTCGACTCGGCGACTGGCCTTTATCGAGCAGTACTTC. It is translated as CASSESTRRLAFIEQYF.

The chain couples TRBV3-1 (or the pseudogene TRBV3-2) to TRBJ2-7; 11 bases are shared with TRBD2. This CDR3 is built from 15 residues. Germline trimming cut 1 base from V and 6 bases from J; bases unmatched to any gene: 5. Germline V gene data show CDR1 as LGHDT and CDR2 as YNNKEL (reference sequence). The chain's CDR3 is CASSQVNSGGGEQYF. In DNA form, the CDR3 reads TGTGCCAGCAGCCAAGTCAATAGCGGGGGGGGCGAGCAGTACTTC.

The gene calls are TRBV6-5 and TRBJ1-1; perhaps TRBD1 as D (6 bases). CDR3 size: 15 residues. V lost 2 bases and J lost 6, with 16 bases in between. CDR1 is MNHEY and CDR2 is SVGAGI in the germline V gene. The CDR3 DNA reads as TGTGCCAGCAGTTACGCCTCCAGGGGTAACCCTGAAGCTTTCTTT. It specifies CASSYASRGNPEAFF.